Following are 9 T cell receptor beta chains from one sample sequenced in a study of CD8+ T cells in alopecia areata. cDNA reverse transcribed from extracted RNA served as the sequencing template. Measured with immunoSEQ multiplex PCR; TCRdb has only the in-frame clones, and not every one. The sample contains 3,100 or so clones, none of them singletons. The material sequenced was lesional skin. The receptor set was obtained from a C3H/HeJ mouse with alopecia areata. MHC haplotype of the strain: H2-k.

This clone appeared many times. Gene names denote mouse genes. The read gets to within 4 residues of the CDR3 end, and the germline J gene fills in the rest. The rearrangement joins TRBV13-3 to TRBJ2-3; TRBD2 agrees at 11 bases. The V and J ends lost 4 bases and 0 bases, in that order; junction bases with no gene match: 4. CDR1 is NNHDY, CDR2 SYVADS, per germline. The CDR3 totals 16 residues. The CDR3 sequence is CASSHDWGGSAETLYF. CDR3 bases read: TGTGCCAGCAGTCATGACTGGGGGGGTAGTGCAGAA.

This clone was counted at least ten times. Germline and genes here are mouse. The read is 4 residues too short to cover the CDR3 end, so that end is filled in from the germline J gene. The chain recombines TRBV14 with TRBJ1-1; D may be TRBD1 (5 bases). CDR1 and CDR2 (germline): SGHDT, FRDEAV. There are 14 residues in the CDR3. The V end was cut by 4 bases, the J end by 1 base, with 11 bases between. The sequenced part of the CDR3 DNA is TGTGCCAGCAGTATATGGGGGGGAAACACA. Translated: CASSIWGGNT. The whole CDR3 is CASSIWGGNTEVFF.

This clone has a count of ten or more. The TCRdb protein and the DNA translation do not line up at residue 14; the protein shown here was made by translating the DNA. Gene names and germline refer to mouse. The read terminates 3 residues ahead of where the CDR3 ends, so the germline J gene completes it. The chain combines TRBV13-2 with TRBJ1-3, with 7 bases that match TRBD1. This CDR3 comprises 17 residues. CDR1 is NNHNN, CDR2 SYGAGS, per germline (reference sequence). Trimming took 2 bases from V and 0 from J; bases not matched to a gene: 8. The covered CDR3 bases are TGTGCCAGCGGTGAACCTAGGGACAGAAATTCTGGAAATACG. Its protein product is CASGEPRDRNSGNT. The whole CDR3 reads CASGEPRDRNSGNTLYF.

This clone was counted ten times or more. The genes are named according to mouse. The read ends 4 residues before the CDR3 terminus; that terminus is restored from the germline J gene. The chain recombines TRBV5 with TRBJ2-5; 12 bases fit TRBD2. The CDR3 contains 16 residues. Germline V gives CDR1 LGHNA, CDR2 YNLKQL (reference sequence). The sequenced CDR3 bases are TGTGCCAGCAGCCTCGACTGGGGGGGCGCGGCGGAC. Protein product: CASSLDWGGAAD. The complete CDR3 sequence is CASSLDWGGAADTQYF.

This clone appeared many times. TCRdb's protein sequence differs at residue 12 from the translated DNA; the protein presented here follows the DNA. Gene names and germline refer to mouse. CDR3 region: CASSRFRDRNSPLYF. The sequenced CDR3 bases are TGTGCCAGCAGTCGATTCCGGGACAGAAATTCGCCC. The V and J genes are TRBV19 and TRBJ1-6; 7 bases are shared with TRBD1. With the read ending 3 residues before the CDR3 end, the germline J gene is used to fill in that end. TRBJ1-6 carries the ORF label, with uncertain function. V was pared by 4 bases and J by 7 bases, with 8 bases of the junction left unmatched. Germline CDR1 reads FNHDT; CDR2 reads SITEND (reference sequence). The CDR3 spans 15 residues.

This clone was recorded at least ten times. Compared with germline, one end of the junction differs, possibly owing to a read error. The genes are named according to mouse. The read ends 4 residues shy of where the CDR3 ends; the end is completed using the germline J gene. The J gene is TRBJ2-5, the V gene TRBV17, with TRBD2 identical over 8 bases. Germline assignment: CDR1 MNHDT and CDR2 YYDKIL. The CDR3 covers 14 residues. This CDR3 reads CASSIWGGQDTQYF. CDR3 bases read: TGTGCCAGCAGTATTTGGGGGGGCCAAGAC.

To note about this clone: The gene symbols are mouse symbols. The CDR3 sequence is CASSQEEGASAETLYF. CDR3 bases read: TGTGCCAGCAGCCAAGAGGAGGGGGCTAGTGCAGAA. This chain uses TRBV5 with TRBJ2-3; D possibly corresponds to TRBD1 (7 bases). The read stops 4 residues short of the end of the CDR3; the missing end is completed from the germline J gene. Trimming pared 0 bases from V and 0 bases from J, leaving 10 bases between. The CDR3 length is 16 residues. Germline V gene lookup returns CDR1 LGHNA and CDR2 YNLKQL (reference sequence).

This clone occurred many times. The database protein in TCRdb disagrees with the DNA translation at residue 11; the sequence shown here was translated from the DNA. Germline and genes: mouse. Read sequence stops 3 residues before the CDR3 end, and the germline J gene provides the missing end. The V call is TRBV15, the J call TRBJ1-3, with 7 bases identical to TRBD1. Germline trimming cut 4 bases from V and 0 bases from J; bases unmatched to any gene: 0. Germline CDR1 SGHND, CDR2 FRSKSL. The CDR3 contains 14 residues. The CDR3 loop is CASSWDSSGNTLYF. Partial CDR3 DNA: TGTGCCAGCAGTTGGGACAGTTCTGGAAATACG.

This clone was counted ten times or more. Gene names refer to mouse genes. The CDR3 end is not reached by the read, which stops 4 residues before it; the germline J gene fills it in. The rearrangement links TRBV3 to TRBJ2-2; a possible D gene is TRBD2 (6 bases). V was shortened by 2 bases and J by 5 bases, with 9 bases between the two germline ends. The CDR3 is made up of 14 amino acids. Germline assignment: CDR1 SNHLY and CDR2 FYNGKV (reference sequence). The CDR3 DNA, read in part, is TGTGCCAGCAGCTTATCTCTGGGGACCGGG. Its protein product is CASSLSLGTG. The full CDR3 reads CASSLSLGTGQLYF.